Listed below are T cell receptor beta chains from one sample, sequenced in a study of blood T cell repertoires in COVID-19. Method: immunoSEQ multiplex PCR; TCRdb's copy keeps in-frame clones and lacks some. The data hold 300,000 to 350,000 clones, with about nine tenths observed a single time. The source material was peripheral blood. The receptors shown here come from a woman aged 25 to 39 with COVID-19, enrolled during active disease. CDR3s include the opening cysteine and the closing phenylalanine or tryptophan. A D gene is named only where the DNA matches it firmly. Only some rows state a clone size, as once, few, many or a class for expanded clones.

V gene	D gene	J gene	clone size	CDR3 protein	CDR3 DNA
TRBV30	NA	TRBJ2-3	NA	CAWIRGALDTQYF	TGTGCCTGGATTCGCGGGGCCCTAGATACGCAGTATTTT
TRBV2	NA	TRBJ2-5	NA	CASSADSAGQETQYF	TGTGCCAGCAGTGCGGACTCTGCGGGCCAAGAGACCCAGTACTTC
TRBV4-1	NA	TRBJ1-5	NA	CASSQAYQLEQPQHF	TGCGCCAGCAGCCAAGCTTATCAGCTAGAACAGCCCCAGCATTTT
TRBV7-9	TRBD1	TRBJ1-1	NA	CASSQGDWTEAFF	TGTGCCAGCAGCCAGGGGGATTGGACTGAAGCTTTCTTT
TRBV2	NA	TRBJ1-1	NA	CASTGTSGANTEAFF	TGTGCCAGCACGGGGACTTCGGGAGCGAACACTGAAGCTTTCTTT
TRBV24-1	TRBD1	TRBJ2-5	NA	CATSEAGTGREETQYF	TGTGCCACCAGTGAAGCCGGGACAGGGAGAGAAGAGACCCAGTACTTC
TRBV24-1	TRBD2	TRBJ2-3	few	CATSERPGTSGGPTDTQYF	TGTGCCACCAGTGAGCGTCCCGGGACTAGCGGGGGGCCCACAGATACGCAGTATTTT
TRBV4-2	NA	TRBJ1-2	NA	CASSQVAAGEGYTF	TGTGCCAGCAGCCAAGTGGCGGCCGGGGAAGGCTACACCTTC
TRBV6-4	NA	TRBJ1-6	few	CASSASGLNKGPLHF	TGTGCCAGCAGTGCGAGCGGCCTGAATAAGGGACCCCTCCACTTT
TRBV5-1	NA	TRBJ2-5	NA	CASSVGTLEETQYF	TGCGCCAGCAGCGTCGGGACTCTCGAAGAGACCCAGTACTTC
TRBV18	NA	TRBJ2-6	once	CASSPIAGSSGANVLTF	TGTGCCAGCTCACCAATCGCAGGCTCCTCTGGGGCCAACGTCCTGACTTTC
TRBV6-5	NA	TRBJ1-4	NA	CASRKRDKAGEKLFF	TGTGCCAGCAGAAAAAGGGACAAGGCGGGTGAAAAACTGTTTTTT
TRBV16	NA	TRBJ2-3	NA	CASSQLWAADTQYF	TGTGCCAGCAGCCAATTGTGGGCAGCAGATACGCAGTATTTT
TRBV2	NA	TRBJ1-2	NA	CASSGDAGWDGYTF	TGTGCCAGCAGTGGAGACGCGGGGTGGGATGGCTACACCTTC
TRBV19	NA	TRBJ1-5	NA	CASNPQIIGNQPQHF	TGTGCCAGTAATCCACAGATAATCGGCAATCAGCCCCAGCATTTT
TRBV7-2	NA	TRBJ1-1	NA	CASREDTEAFF	TGTGCCAGCCGCGAGGACACTGAAGCTTTCTTT
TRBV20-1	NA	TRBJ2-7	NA	CSASPGGHEQYF	TGCAGTGCTAGTCCGGGGGGCCACGAGCAGTACTTC
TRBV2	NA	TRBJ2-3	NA	CASNRGSGTDTQYF	TGTGCCAGCAATCGGGGGTCGGGCACAGATACGCAGTATTTT
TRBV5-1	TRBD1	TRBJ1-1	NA	CASSLGTGQGPEAFF	TGCGCCAGCAGCTTGGGGACGGGACAGGGCCCTGAAGCTTTCTTT
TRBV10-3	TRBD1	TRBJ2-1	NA	CAISDSGQGIVDNEQFF	TGTGCCATCAGTGACTCGGGACAGGGGATCGTCGACAATGAGCAGTTCTTC
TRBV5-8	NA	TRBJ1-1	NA	CASSLGGEAFF	TGTGCCAGCAGCTTGGGAGGGGAAGCTTTCTTT
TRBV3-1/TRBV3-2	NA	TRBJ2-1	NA	CASSQDFYNEQFF	TGTGCCAGCAGCCAAGACTTTTACAATGAGCAGTTCTTC
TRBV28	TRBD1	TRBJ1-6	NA	CASSPRGRGLNSPLHF	TGTGCCAGCAGTCCTAGGGGGCGGGGTTTGAATTCACCCCTCCACTTT
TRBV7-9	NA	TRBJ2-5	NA	CASSWAVETQYF	TGTGCCAGCTCTTGGGCCGTCGAGACCCAGTACTTC
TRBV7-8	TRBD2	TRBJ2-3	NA	CASIQRGRTDTQYF	TGTGCCAGCATCCAGCGGGGGCGCACAGATACGCAGTATTTT
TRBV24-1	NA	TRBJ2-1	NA	CATSEGDYYNEQFF	TGTGCCACCAGCGAGGGGGACTACTACAATGAGCAGTTCTTC
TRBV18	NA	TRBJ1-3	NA	CASSPPNRDSGNTIYF	TGTGCCAGCTCACCTCCAAACAGGGACTCTGGAAACACCATATATTTT
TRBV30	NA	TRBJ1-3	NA	CAWRGIGLVPGNTIYF	TGTGCCTGGAGGGGAATCGGACTTGTCCCTGGAAACACCATATATTTT
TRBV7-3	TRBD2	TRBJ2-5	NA	CASSLNGGAPETQYF	TGTGCCAGCAGCTTAAACGGGGGGGCCCCAGAGACCCAGTACTTC
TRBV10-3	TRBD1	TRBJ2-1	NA	CACTGAVNEQFF	TGTGCCTGTACAGGGGCGGTCAATGAGCAGTTCTTC
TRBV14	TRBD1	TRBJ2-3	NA	CASSQADRLSHNTQYF	TGTGCCAGCAGCCAAGCGGACAGGTTATCCCATAATACGCAGTATTTT
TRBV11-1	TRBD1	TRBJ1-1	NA	CASRKGWDRDSTEAFF	TGTGCCAGCAGAAAAGGATGGGACAGGGACAGCACTGAAGCTTTCTTT
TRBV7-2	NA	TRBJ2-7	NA	CASSLVDGGSYEQYF	TGTGCCAGCAGCTTAGTTGATGGAGGCTCCTACGAGCAGTACTTC
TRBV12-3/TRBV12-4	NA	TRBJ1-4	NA	CASSSQTGKLFF	TGTGCCAGCAGTTCGCAAACCGGAAAACTGTTTTTT
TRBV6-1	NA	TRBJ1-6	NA	CASSDYSSPWNSPLHF	TGTGCCAGCAGTGACTACAGTTCCCCTTGGAATTCACCCCTCCACTTT
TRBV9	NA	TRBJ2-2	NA	CASSDTGNTGELFF	TGTGCCAGCAGCGACACAGGGAACACCGGGGAGCTGTTTTTT
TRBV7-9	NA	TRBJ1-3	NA	CASSPTGSSSGNTIYF	TGTGCCAGCAGCCCAACAGGGTCAAGCTCTGGAAACACCATATATTTT
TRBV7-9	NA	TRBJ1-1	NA	CASSSPGTEAFF	TGTGCCAGCAGCTCCCCGGGGACTGAAGCTTTCTTT
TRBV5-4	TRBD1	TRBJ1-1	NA	CASSLHRDSTEAFF	TGTGCCAGCAGCCTCCACCGGGACAGCACTGAAGCTTTCTTT
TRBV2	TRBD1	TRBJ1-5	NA	CASSRTGAGQPQHF	TGTGCCAGCAGTCGGACAGGAGCAGGTCAGCCCCAGCATTTT
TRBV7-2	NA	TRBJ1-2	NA	CASSLDSTVYGYTF	TGTGCCAGCAGCTTAGACAGTACAGTCTATGGCTACACCTTC
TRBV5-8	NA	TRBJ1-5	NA	CASSLWQYSNQPQHF	TGTGCCAGCAGCTTATGGCAGTATAGCAATCAGCCCCAGCATTTT
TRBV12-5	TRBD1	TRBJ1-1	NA	CASGLPGTGTEAFF	TGTGCTAGTGGTTTGCCTGGGACAGGGACTGAAGCTTTCTTT
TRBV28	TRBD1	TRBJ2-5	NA	CASSFGTGPGAQYF	TGTGCCAGCAGTTTCGGGACAGGCCCAGGGGCCCAGTACTTC
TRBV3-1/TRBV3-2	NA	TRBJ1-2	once	CAGSQAVYYGYTF	TGTGCCGGCAGCCAAGCCGTGTACTATGGCTACACCTTC
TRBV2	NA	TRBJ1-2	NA	CASSGTYGYTF	TGTGCCAGCAGTGGGACTTATGGCTACACCTTC
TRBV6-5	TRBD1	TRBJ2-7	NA	CASSFGQGSYEQYF	TGTGCCAGCAGTTTTGGACAGGGCTCCTACGAGCAGTACTTC
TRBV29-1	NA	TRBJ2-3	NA	CSVEIRQVTQRGSTDTQYF	TGCAGCGTAGAGATAAGACAGGTCACACAGCGGGGTAGCACAGATACGCAGTATTTT
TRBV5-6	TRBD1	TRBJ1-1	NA	CASRRQGLNTEAFF	TGTGCCAGCAGAAGACAGGGACTGAACACTGAAGCTTTCTTT
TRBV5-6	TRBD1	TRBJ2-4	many	CASSWTGSKNIQYF	TGTGCCAGCAGCTGGACAGGGTCCAAAAACATTCAGTACTTC
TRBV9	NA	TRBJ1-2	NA	CASTPSGHPNYGYTF	TGTGCCAGCACTCCTTCCGGACACCCGAACTATGGCTACACCTTC
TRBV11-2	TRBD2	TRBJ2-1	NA	CASSLVPAGGLDEQFF	TGTGCCAGCAGCTTAGTTCCAGCGGGGGGTTTGGATGAGCAGTTCTTC
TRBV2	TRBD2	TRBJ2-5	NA	CASSDSSGGETQYF	TGTGCCAGCAGTGACTCTAGCGGGGGCGAGACCCAGTACTTC
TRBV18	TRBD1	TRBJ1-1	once	CASSPRQGANNEDTEAFF	TGTGCCAGCTCACCCCGACAGGGGGCGAACAACGAGGACACTGAAGCTTTCTTT
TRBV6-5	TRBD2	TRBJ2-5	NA	CASSSTSGRKETQYF	TGTGCCAGCAGCTCCACTAGCGGACGTAAGGAGACCCAGTACTTC
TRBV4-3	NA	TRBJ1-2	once	CASSQGRAYYGYTF	TGCGCCAGCAGCCAAGGCAGGGCTTACTATGGCTACACCTTC
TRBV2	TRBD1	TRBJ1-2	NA	CASKGDRGSYGYTF	TGTGCCAGCAAAGGGGACAGGGGGTCCTATGGCTACACCTTC
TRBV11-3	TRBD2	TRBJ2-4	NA	CASSAGGGSRNIQYF	TGTGCCAGCAGCGCGGGGGGGGGCAGCCGAAACATTCAGTACTTC